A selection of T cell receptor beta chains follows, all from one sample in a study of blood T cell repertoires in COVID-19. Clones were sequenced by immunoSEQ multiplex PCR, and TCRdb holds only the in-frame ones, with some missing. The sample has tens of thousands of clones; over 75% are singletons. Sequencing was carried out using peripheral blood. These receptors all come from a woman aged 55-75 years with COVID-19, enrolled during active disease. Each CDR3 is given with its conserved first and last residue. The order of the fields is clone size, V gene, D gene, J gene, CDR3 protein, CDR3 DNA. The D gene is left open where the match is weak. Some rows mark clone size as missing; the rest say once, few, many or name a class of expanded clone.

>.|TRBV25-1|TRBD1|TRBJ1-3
CASSATGGTGGNTIYF
TGTGCCAGCAGTGCGACAGGGGGGACGGGTGGAAACACCATATATTTT
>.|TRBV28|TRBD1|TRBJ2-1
CASSTGQGAFYNEQFF
TGTGCCAGCAGCACGGGACAGGGGGCGTTCTACAATGAGCAGTTCTTC
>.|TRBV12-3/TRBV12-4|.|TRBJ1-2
CASRPGTLAGYTF
TGTGCCAGCAGGCCCGGGACTTTGGCCGGCTACACCTTC
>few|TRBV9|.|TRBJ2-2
CASSVGLASTTGELFF
TGTGCCAGCAGCGTAGGGTTGGCTAGTACCACCGGGGAGCTGTTTTTT
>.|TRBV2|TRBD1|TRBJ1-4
CASSPAGGREKLFF
TGTGCCAGCAGTCCCGCAGGGGGCAGAGAAAAACTGTTTTTT
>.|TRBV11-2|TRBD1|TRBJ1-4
CASSQTGATNEKLFF
TGTGCCAGCAGCCAAACAGGGGCCACTAATGAAAAACTGTTTTTT
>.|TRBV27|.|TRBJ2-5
CASSLRGIKTQYF
TGTGCCAGCAGTTTGCGCGGGATAAAGACCCAGTACTTC
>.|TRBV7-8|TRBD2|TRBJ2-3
CASSRGSGRADTDTQYF
TGTGCCAGCAGCAGAGGTAGCGGGAGGGCCGACACAGATACGCAGTATTTT
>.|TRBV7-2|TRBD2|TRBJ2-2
CASSLYRGRDTGELFF
TGTGCCAGCAGCTTATATCGCGGGAGGGATACCGGGGAGCTGTTTTTT
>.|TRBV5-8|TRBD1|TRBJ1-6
CASSPRTGVANSPLHF
TGTGCCAGCAGCCCGAGGACAGGGGTGGCGAATTCACCCCTCCACTTT
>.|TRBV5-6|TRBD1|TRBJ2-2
CASNGDRGFGELFF
TGTGCCAGCAACGGGGACAGAGGATTCGGGGAGCTGTTTTTT
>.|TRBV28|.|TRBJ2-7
CASSYREDEQYF
TGTGCCAGCAGTTATCGGGAAGACGAGCAGTACTTC
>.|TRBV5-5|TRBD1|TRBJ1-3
CASSPGQGRNTIYF
TGTGCCAGCAGCCCGGGACAGGGGCGAAACACCATATATTTT
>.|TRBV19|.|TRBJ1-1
CASSIQRTVNTEAFF
TGTGCCAGTAGTATTCAGAGGACAGTGAACACTGAAGCTTTCTTT
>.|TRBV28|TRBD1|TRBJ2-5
CASSPGTVRTETQYF
TGTGCCAGCAGTCCCGGGACAGTGAGGACGGAGACCCAGTACTTC
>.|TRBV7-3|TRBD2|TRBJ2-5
CASSPRRTSGKETQYF
TGTGCCAGCAGCCCGCGTCGGACTAGCGGGAAGGAGACCCAGTACTTC
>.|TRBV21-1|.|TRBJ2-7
CASSKKGLEVDRADEQYF
TGTGCCAGCAGCAAAAAGGGCCTAGAGGTGGACAGGGCGGACGAGCAGTACTTC
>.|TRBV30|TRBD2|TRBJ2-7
CAWRLAGATYEQYF
TGTGCCTGGAGACTAGCGGGGGCAACCTACGAGCAGTACTTC
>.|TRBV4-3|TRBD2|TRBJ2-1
CASSQEGTRGHNEQFF
TGCGCCAGCAGCCAAGAGGGGACTAGGGGACACAATGAGCAGTTCTTC
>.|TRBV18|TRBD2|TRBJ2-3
CASSPVAGARGTDTQYF
TGTGCCAGCTCACCGGTAGCGGGAGCTCGGGGCACAGATACGCAGTATTTT
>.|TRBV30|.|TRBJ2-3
CAWRPGFSTDTQYF
TGTGCCTGGAGACCGGGGTTTAGCACAGATACGCAGTATTTT
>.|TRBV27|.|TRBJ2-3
CASSPGHSTDTQYF
TGTGCCAGCAGTCCCGGACATAGCACAGATACGCAGTATTTT
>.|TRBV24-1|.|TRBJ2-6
CATSDATGGANVLTF
TGTGCCACCAGTGATGCCACCGGGGGGGCCAACGTCCTGACTTTC
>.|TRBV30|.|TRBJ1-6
CAWSLLSGDSPLHF
TGTGCCTGGAGTCTGTTGTCAGGGGATTCACCCCTCCACTTT
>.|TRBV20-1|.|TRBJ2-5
CSASVTRRETQYF
TGCAGTGCTAGTGTGACTAGGCGAGAGACCCAGTACTTC
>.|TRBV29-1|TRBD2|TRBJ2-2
CSVEDRTSGRAGELFF
TGCAGCGTTGAAGACAGGACTAGCGGGAGAGCCGGGGAGCTGTTTTTT
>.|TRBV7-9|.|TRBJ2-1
CASSLARDLYNEQFF
TGTGCCAGCAGCTTAGCGCGGGACCTATACAATGAGCAGTTCTTC
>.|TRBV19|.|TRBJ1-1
CASKWEGNTEAFF
TGTGCCAGTAAGTGGGAGGGAAACACTGAAGCTTTCTTT
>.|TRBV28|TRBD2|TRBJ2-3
CASSSQTSATSTDTQYF
TGTGCCAGCAGTTCCCAAACTAGCGCCACTAGCACAGATACGCAGTATTTT
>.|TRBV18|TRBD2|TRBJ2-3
CASSPMSGRSDTQYF
TGTGCCAGCTCGCCCATGAGCGGGAGGTCAGATACGCAGTATTTT
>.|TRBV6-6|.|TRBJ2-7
CASSYRQGSSYEQYF
TGTGCCAGCAGTTACCGGCAGGGTTCCTCCTACGAGCAGTACTTC
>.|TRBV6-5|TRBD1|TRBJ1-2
CASSYTGGGYTF
TGTGCCAGCAGTTACACAGGGGGGGGCTACACCTTC
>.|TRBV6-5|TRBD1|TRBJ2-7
CASSYYRGMDEQYF
TGTGCCAGCAGTTACTACAGGGGTATGGACGAGCAGTACTTC
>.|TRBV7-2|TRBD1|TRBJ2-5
CASSNRGEETQYF
TGTGCCAGCAGCAACAGGGGCGAAGAGACCCAGTACTTC
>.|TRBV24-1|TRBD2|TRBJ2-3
CATSDSVTSGRTDTQYF
TGTGCCACCAGTGACTCCGTGACTAGCGGGAGGACAGATACGCAGTATTTT
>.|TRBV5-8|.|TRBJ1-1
CASSDPRNTEAFF
TGTGCCAGCAGCGATCCTAGGAACACTGAAGCTTTCTTT
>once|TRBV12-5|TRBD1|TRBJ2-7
CASDQQGAGREQYF
TGTGCTAGTGATCAACAGGGGGCAGGACGCGAGCAGTACTTC
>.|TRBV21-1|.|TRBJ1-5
CASNLRGQPQHF
TGTGCCAGCAACTTAAGGGGTCAGCCCCAGCATTTT
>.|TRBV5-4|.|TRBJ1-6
CASSLTNGSPLHF
TGTGCCAGCAGCCTCACTAATGGCTCACCCCTCCACTTT
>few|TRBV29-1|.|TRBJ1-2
CSVETGAQDYGYTF
TGCAGCGTTGAAACTGGGGCCCAAGACTATGGCTACACCTTC